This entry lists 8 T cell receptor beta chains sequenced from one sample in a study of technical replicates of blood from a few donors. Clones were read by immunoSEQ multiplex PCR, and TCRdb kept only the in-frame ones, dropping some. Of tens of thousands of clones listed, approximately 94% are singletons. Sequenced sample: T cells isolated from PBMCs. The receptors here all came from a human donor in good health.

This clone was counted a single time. The CDR3 spells CAWSEVPGETPYEQYF. CDR3 DNA: TGTGCCTGGAGTGAGGTCCCGGGGGAGACCCCCTACGAGCAGTACTTC. The V call is TRBV30, the J call TRBJ2-7; D is possibly TRBD2 (6 bases). The CDR3 contains 16 residues. Germline V lookup: CDR1 GTSNPN, CDR2 SVGIG (reference sequence). V was pared by 1 base and J by 2 bases, with 18 bases between.

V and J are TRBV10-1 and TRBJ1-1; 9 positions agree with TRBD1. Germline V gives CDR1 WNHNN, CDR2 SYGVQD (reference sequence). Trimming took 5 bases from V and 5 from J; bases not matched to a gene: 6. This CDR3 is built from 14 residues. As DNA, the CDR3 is TGCGCCAGCAGTAGGACAGGGGTCGGAACTGAAGCTTTCTTT. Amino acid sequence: CASSRTGVGTEAFF.

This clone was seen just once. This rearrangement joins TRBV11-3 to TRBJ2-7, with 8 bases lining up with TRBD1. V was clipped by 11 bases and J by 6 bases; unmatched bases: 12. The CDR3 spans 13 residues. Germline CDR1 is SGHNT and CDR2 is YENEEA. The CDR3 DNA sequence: TGTGCCGCAGGGGGACAGGAAGACAGCGAGCAGTACTTC. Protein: CAAGGQEDSEQYF. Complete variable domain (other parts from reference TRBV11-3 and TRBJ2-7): EAGVVQSPRYKIIEKKQPVAFWCNPISGHNTLYWYLQNLGQGPELLIRYENEEAVDDSQLPKDRFSAERLKGVDSTLKIQPAELGDSAVYLCAAGGQEDSEQYFGPGTRLTVT.

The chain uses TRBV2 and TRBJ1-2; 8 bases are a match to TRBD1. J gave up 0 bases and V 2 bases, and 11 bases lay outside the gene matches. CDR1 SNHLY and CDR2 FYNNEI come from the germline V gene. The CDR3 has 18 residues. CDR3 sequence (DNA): TGTGCCAGCAGTGAATTCCTACCGACAGGGGAAGCTAACTATGGCTACACCTTC. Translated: CASSEFLPTGEANYGYTF.

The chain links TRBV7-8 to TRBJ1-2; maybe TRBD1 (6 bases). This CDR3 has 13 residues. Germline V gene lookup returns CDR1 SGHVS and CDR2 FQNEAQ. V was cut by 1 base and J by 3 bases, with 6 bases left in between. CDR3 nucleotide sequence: TGTGCCAGCAGCTTAGACAGGGACTATGGCTACACCTTC. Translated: CASSLDRDYGYTF. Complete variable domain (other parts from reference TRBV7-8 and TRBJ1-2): GAGVSQSPRYKVAKRGQDVALRCDPISGHVSLFWYQQALGQGPEFLTYFQNEAQLDKSGLPSDRFFAERPEGSVSTLKIQRTQQEDSAVYLCASSLDRDYGYTFGSGTRLTVV.

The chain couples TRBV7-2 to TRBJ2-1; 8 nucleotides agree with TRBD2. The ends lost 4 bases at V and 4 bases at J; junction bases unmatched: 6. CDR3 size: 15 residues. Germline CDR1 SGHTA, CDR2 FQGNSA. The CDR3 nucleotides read TGTGCCAGCAGCTCCGCCGGGACTAGGTACAATGAGCAGTTCTTC. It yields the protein CASSSAGTRYNEQFF.

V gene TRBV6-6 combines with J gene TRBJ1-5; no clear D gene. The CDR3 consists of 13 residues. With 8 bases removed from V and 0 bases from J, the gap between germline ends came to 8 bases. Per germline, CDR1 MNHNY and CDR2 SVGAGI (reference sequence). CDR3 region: CASENNSNQPQHF. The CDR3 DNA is TGTGCCAGCGAAAACAATAGCAATCAGCCCCAGCATTTT.

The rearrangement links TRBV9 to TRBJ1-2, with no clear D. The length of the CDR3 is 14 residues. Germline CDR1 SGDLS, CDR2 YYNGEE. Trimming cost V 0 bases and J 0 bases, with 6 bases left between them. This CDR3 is CASSVALSNYGYTF. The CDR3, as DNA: TGTGCCAGCAGCGTAGCGTTATCTAACTATGGCTACACCTTC. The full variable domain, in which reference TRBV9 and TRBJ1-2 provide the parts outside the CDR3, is DSGVTQTPKHLITATGQRVTLRCSPRSGDLSVYWYQQSLDQGLQFLIQYYNGEERAKGNILERFSAQQFPDLHSELNLSSLELGDSALYFCASSVALSNYGYTFGSGTRLTVV.